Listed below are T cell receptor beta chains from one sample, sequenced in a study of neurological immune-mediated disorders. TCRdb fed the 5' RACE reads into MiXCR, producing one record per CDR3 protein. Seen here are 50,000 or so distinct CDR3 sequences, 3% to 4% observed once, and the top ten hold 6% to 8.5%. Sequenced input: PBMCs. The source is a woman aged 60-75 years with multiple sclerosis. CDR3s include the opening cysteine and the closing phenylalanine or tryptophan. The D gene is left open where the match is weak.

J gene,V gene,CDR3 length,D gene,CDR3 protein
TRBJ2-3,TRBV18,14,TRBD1,CASSSGQATDTQYF
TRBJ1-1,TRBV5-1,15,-,CASSLGAGTDTEAFF
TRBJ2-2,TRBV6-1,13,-,CAEGGTDTGELFF
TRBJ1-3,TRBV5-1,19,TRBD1,CASSSLPSTTGVNGNTIYF
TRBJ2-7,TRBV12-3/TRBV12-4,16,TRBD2,CASSPSGTSGLREQYF
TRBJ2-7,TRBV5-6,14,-,CASSSGQEQDEQYF
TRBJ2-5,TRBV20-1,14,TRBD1,CSAQDGQVVETQYF
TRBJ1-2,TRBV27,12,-,CASRRGEYGYTF
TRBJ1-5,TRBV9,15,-,CASSVERVGNQPQHF
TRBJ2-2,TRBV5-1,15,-,CASSLAGVFTGELFF
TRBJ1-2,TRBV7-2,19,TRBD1,CASSLASRDRGAFNYGYTF
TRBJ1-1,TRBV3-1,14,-,CASSHPTMNTEAFF
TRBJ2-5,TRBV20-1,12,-,CSASGGKETQYF
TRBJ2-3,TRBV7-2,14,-,CASALAASTDTQYF
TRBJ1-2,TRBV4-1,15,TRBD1,CASSQDNRGWYGYTF
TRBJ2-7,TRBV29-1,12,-,CSVSVRSYEQYF
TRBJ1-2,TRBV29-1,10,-,CSVYDGGYTF
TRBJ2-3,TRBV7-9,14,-,CASSEGYGTDTQYF
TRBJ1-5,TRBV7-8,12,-,CASSPVTWPQHF
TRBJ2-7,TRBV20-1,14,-,CSARAHRVNYEQYF
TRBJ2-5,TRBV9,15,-,CASSVEAGYQETQYF
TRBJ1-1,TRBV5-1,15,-,CASSPDNNPGAEAFF
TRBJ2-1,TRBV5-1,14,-,CASSLSRGNNEQFF
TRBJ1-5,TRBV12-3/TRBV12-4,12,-,CASSWGGEPQHF
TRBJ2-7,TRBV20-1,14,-,CSASWLGSAYEQYF
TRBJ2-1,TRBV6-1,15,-,CASRNLGGSYNEQFF
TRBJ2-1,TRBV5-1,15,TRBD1,CASSMTGDRYNEQFF
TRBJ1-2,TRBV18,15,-,CASSPRPNTNYGYTF
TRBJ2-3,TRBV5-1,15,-,CASSLAPKPTDTQYF
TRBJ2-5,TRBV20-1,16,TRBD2,CSARDRGGGHQETQYF
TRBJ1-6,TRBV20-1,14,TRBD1,CSARHGTENSTLNF
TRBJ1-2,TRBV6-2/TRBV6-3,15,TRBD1,CASSYSGQEIYGYTF
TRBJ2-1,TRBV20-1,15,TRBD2,CSARGLAGDMNEQFF
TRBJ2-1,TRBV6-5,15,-,CASSYQSSVISEQFF
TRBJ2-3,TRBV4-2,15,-,CASSQDASSGYTQYF
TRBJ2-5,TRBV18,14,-,CASSPRPGPETQYF
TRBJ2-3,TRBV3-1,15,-,CASSQDPAGTDTQYF
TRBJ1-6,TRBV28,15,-,CASKPGLGYNSPLHF
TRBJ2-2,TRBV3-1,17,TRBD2,CASSPGLAGSNTGELFF
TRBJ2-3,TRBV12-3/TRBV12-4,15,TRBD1,CASSLRDRGTDTQYF
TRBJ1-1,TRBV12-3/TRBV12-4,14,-,CASSLASMNTEAFF
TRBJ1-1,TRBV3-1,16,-,CASSQDIGVGGTEAFF
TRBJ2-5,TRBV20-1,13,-,CSARLALQETQYF
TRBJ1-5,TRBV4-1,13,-,CASSQEWNQPQHF
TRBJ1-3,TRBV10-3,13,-,CAIKSTSGNTIYF
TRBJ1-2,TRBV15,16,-,CATSRIGTFANYGYTF
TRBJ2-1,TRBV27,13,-,CASSLSPNNEQFF
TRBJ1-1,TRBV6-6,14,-,CASSDDIGVTEAFF
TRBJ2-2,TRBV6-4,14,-,CASSDSTDTGELFF
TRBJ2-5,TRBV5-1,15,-,CASSSRWWGRETQYF
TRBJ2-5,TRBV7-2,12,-,CASSLGAVTQYF
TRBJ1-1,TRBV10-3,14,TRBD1,CAITIDRDRTEAFF